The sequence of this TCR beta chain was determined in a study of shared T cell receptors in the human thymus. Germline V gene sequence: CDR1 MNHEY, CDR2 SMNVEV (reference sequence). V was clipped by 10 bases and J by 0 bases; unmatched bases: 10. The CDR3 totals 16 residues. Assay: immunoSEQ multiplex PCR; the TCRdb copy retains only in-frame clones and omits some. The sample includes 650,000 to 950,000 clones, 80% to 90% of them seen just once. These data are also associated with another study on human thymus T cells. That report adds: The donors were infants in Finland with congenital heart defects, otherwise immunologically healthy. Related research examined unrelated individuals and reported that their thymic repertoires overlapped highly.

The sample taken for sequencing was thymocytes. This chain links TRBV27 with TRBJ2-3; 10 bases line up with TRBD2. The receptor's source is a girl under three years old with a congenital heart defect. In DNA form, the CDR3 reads TGTGCCACCTTTCTAGCGGGGGCCGCTAGCACAGATACGCAGTATTTT. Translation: CATFLAGAASTDTQYF.